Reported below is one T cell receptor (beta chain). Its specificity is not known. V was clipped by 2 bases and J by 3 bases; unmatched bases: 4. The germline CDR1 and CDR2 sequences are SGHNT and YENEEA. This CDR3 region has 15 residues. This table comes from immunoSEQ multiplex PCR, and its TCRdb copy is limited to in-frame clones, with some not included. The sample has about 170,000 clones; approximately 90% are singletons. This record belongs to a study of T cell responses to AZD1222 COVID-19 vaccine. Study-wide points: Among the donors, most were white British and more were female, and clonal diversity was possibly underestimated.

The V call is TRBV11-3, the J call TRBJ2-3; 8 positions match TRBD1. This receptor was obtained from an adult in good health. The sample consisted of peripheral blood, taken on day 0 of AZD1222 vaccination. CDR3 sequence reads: CASSLQGAGTDTQYF. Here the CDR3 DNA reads TGTGCCAGCAGCTTACAGGGGGCTGGAACAGATACGCAGTATTTT.